This entry features one T cell receptor (beta chain) sequence. The target antigen is unknown. This entry belongs to a study of post-analysis software for immune sequencing data. The study, taken as a whole, reports: Included in a set of about 5 TRBV segments more frequent in patients than controls were TRBV5-6, TRBV5-1 and TRBV20-1. Controls significantly exceeded multiple sclerosis patients in normalized Chao1 diversity.

Unique-molecular-identifier-tagged TCR beta cDNA libraries were used. T cells numbering about 1 to 11 million yielded roughly 0.5 million cDNA molecules. One entry per CDR3 protein results from TCRdb running MiXCR on the PCR reads. The data contain roughly 150,000 distinct CDR3 sequences, 35% to 40% of them seen just once; the ten biggest clones take up over 25%. This CDR3 has 16 residues. Germline lookup yields CDR1 SGDLS and CDR2 YYNGEE. Trimming at V came to 3 bases and at J to 6 bases, leaving 6 bases not matched to a gene. The source is a girl aged 10 to 17 with multiple sclerosis. Here the sequenced sample was blood, taken after autologous hematopoietic stem cell transplantation. V and J are TRBV9 and TRBJ2-1, with 13 nucleotides matching TRBD2. The CDR3 here is CASSDGLAGDINEQFF. As DNA, the CDR3 is TGTGCCAGCAGCGACGGACTAGCGGGAGATATCAATGAGCAGTTCTTC.